The sequence of this T cell receptor beta chain was determined in a study of identical twins. In TCRdb, the 5' RACE reads were re-called with MiXCR into one record per CDR3 protein. The table records about 520,000 distinct CDR3 sequences, under 25% of them present only once. Germline lookup yields CDR1 DFQATT and CDR2 SNEGSKA (reference sequence). The CDR3 is made up of 14 amino acids. The V end was cut by 2 bases, the J end by 4 bases, with 11 bases between. This same sample was also taken into another study, of T cells expressing NK-cell markers. That report adds: It was sorted CD3+CD56-NKG2C+, CD3+CD56+NKG2C- and CD3+CD56+NKG2C+ T cells that provided the TCR beta repertoires.

The chain links TRBV20-1 to TRBJ1-4; TRBD1 is a possible D gene (5 bases). The source is a woman under 30 in good health. The sequenced sample consisted of CD4+ T cells sorted from blood. CDR3 loop: CSARRGSGNEKLFF. The DNA for the CDR3 is TGCAGTGCTAGAAGGGGAAGTGGTAATGAAAAACTGTTTTTT.